Each of the 26 T cell receptor beta chains below was sequenced from the same sample in a study of blood T cell repertoires in COVID-19. Measured with immunoSEQ multiplex PCR; TCRdb has only the in-frame clones, and not every one. Of about 180,000 clones in the sample, nearly 90% were seen once. Material: peripheral blood. The receptors derive from a man aged 18 to 29 who had recovered from COVID-19.

The rearrangement joins TRBV5-4 to TRBJ2-7; 8 positions match TRBD2. The length of the CDR3 is 16 residues. The germline V gene has CDR1 SGHNT and CDR2 YYREEE (reference sequence). J lost 0 bases, V lost 4 bases, and 9 bases had no gene match. This CDR3 reads CASSPTPSGSSYEQYF. CDR3 nucleotide sequence: TGTGCCAGCAGCCCAACTCCGAGCGGGAGCTCCTACGAGCAGTACTTC.

This rearrangement joins TRBV6-2 or TRBV6-3 to TRBJ2-7; possible D gene TRBD1, 6 bases. The germline V gene has CDR1 MNHEY and CDR2 SVGEGT. V was cut by 2 bases and J by 2 bases, with 7 bases left in between. The CDR3 totals 13 residues. The CDR3 DNA reads TGTGCCAGCAGTTACCGGGACACCTACGAGCAGTACTTC. Translated: CASSYRDTYEQYF.

The V gene is TRBV6-5, the J gene TRBJ2-5, with D unresolved. This CDR3 spans 15 amino acids. The V gene's germline CDR1 is MNHEY and CDR2 SVGAGI. V was clipped by 2 bases and J by 4 bases, with 14 bases between them. The CDR3 DNA is TGTGCCAGCAGTTACGTCGCGGTGGCCCCAGAGACCCAGTACTTC. Its translation: CASSYVAVAPETQYF.

The chain joins TRBV28 to TRBJ2-1, with 11 bases matching TRBD2. Germline CDR1 MDHEN, CDR2 SYDVKM. V lost 4 bases and J lost 6; bases outside the gene matches: 8. The CDR3 extends over 16 amino acids. This CDR3 is CASSSPGLAARNEQFF. The CDR3 DNA follows: TGTGCCAGCAGTTCTCCGGGACTAGCGGCCCGCAATGAGCAGTTCTTC.

The V and J genes are TRBV6-5 and TRBJ2-5; 9 nucleotides agree with TRBD2. The CDR3 consists of 16 residues. With V trimmed by 2 bases and J by 0 bases, 4 bases remained unmatched. CDR1 and CDR2 (germline): MNHEY, SVGAGI. In DNA, the CDR3 is TGTGCCAGCAGTTACGGCCCTAGCGGGAACCAAGAGACCCAGTACTTC. It is translated as CASSYGPSGNQETQYF.

This clone was seen once. In DNA, the CDR3 is TGTGCCAGCAGCCCCTTCACTATGACCACAGATACGCAGTATTTT. Protein sequence: CASSPFTMTTDTQYF. This chain joins TRBV9 and TRBJ2-3; D not certain. The germline gives CDR1 SGDLS, CDR2 YYNGEE. Trimming shortened V by 4 bases and J by 2 bases, and 14 bases separated the two germline ends. The CDR3 has 15 residues.

V usage is TRBV4-3 and J usage is TRBJ2-1; D may be TRBD2 (6 bases). Germline V CDR1 and CDR2: LGHNA, YSLEER. This CDR3 spans 13 amino acids. Trimming stripped 4 bases from V and 8 bases from J, with 12 bases between. CDR3 sequence: CASSLTSLDEQFF. CDR3 coding DNA: TGCGCCAGCAGCCTGACTAGTCTCGATGAGCAGTTCTTC.

A single count supports this clone. The J gene is TRBJ1-5, the V gene TRBV19; no clear D. The CDR3 consists of 16 residues. Germline lookup yields CDR1 LNHDA and CDR2 SQIVND (reference sequence). V was shortened by 1 base and J by 0 bases, with 10 bases between the two germline ends. CDR3 in DNA: TGTGCCAGTAGTATAGCGGCAGACTATAGCAATCAGCCCCAGCATTTT. Encoded protein: CASSIAADYSNQPQHF.

V usage is TRBV19 and J usage is TRBJ1-5; 8 bases match TRBD1. Germline V gene sequence: CDR1 LNHDA, CDR2 SQIVND (reference sequence). V was clipped by 4 bases and J by 4 bases; unmatched bases: 12. The CDR3 extends over 17 amino acids. CDR3 in amino acids: CASSTGQGGIANQPQHF. The CDR3 DNA follows: TGTGCCAGTAGTACAGGACAGGGAGGGATTGCAAATCAGCCCCAGCATTTT.

The chain recombines TRBV5-4 with TRBJ1-1, with D unresolved. Germline V gene lookup returns CDR1 SGHNT and CDR2 YYREEE (reference sequence). Between the trimmed V and J ends, which lost 5 bases and 1 base, there was a span of 9 bases. This CDR3 comprises 13 residues. Here the CDR3 reads CASRIQRNTEAFF. Written as DNA, the CDR3 is TGTGCCAGCAGGATACAGAGGAACACTGAAGCTTTCTTT.

The V call is TRBV19, the J call TRBJ2-5; 9 bases map to TRBD1. Germline V CDR1 and CDR2: LNHDA, SQIVND (reference sequence). The CDR3 is made up of 16 amino acids. V dropped 5 bases and J dropped 4; count of bases not matched to a gene: 11. The CDR3 sequence: CASSRTGTGTGETQYF. In nucleotides, the CDR3 is TGTGCCAGTAGTCGGACCGGGACAGGGACGGGAGAGACCCAGTACTTC. The full variable domain, with the rest looked up from reference TRBV19 and TRBJ2-5, is DGGITQSPKYLFRKEGQNVTLSCEQNLNHDAMYWYRQDPGQGLRLIYYSQIVNDFQKGDIAEGYSVSREKKESFPLTVTSAQKNPTAFYLCASSRTGTGTGETQYFGPGTRLLVL.

The chain joins TRBV5-4 to TRBJ2-1, with 8 bases lining up with TRBD2. The J segment lost 0 bases and the V segment lost 4 bases, leaving 9 bases of the junction unmatched. This CDR3 has 17 amino acids. Germline V lookup: CDR1 SGHNT, CDR2 YYREEE (reference sequence). The CDR3 bases are TGTGCCAGCAGCCAATTCTCGGGACTAGGCTCCTACAATGAGCAGTTCTTC. This encodes CASSQFSGLGSYNEQFF.

This clone was seen more than once but under ten times. The rearrangement links TRBV11-2 to TRBJ2-7, with 10 bases aligning to TRBD2. The CDR3 is 16 residues long. Germline lookup yields CDR1 SGHAT and CDR2 FQNNGV. Unmatched junction bases numbered 10, after V lost 5 bases and J lost 3 bases. CDR3 amino acids: CASSRGSSGRIYEQYF. The CDR3 DNA is TGTGCCAGCAGCCGGGGGTCTAGCGGGAGAATCTACGAGCAGTACTTC. Supplemented by reference TRBV11-2 and TRBJ2-7, the full variable domain reads EAGVAQSPRYKIIEKRQSVAFWCNPISGHATLYWYQQILGQGPKLLIQFQNNGVVDDSQLPKDRFSAERLKGVDSTLKIQPAKLEDSAVYLCASSRGSSGRIYEQYFGPGTRLTVT.

CDR3 in DNA: TGTGCCAGCAGCCCAGGGGTGGGTCAGCCCCAGCATTTT. This sequence encodes CASSPGVGQPQHF. The rearrangement links TRBV11-2 to TRBJ1-5, with a weak D call TRBD1 (6 bases). V was pared by 5 bases and J by 6 bases, with 11 bases between. Germline loops: CDR1 SGHAT, CDR2 FQNNGV. This CDR3 comprises 13 residues.

This chain uses TRBV3-1 (or the pseudogene TRBV3-2) with TRBJ2-7, with 7 bases matching TRBD2. The CDR3 is made up of 13 amino acids. J lost 4 bases, V lost 4 bases, and 4 bases had no gene match. The germline V gene has CDR1 LGHDT and CDR2 YNNKEL (reference sequence). The CDR3 loop is CASSPNGGYEQYF. The CDR3 DNA sequence: TGTGCCAGCAGCCCCAACGGGGGGTACGAGCAGTACTTC.

The CDR3 spells CASRLALTYEQYF. For the CDR3, the DNA is TGTGCCAGCCGACTAGCTCTAACCTACGAGCAGTACTTC. This chain uses TRBV12-3 or TRBV12-4 with TRBJ2-7; 7 bases fit TRBD2. The CDR3 has 13 amino acids. J was trimmed by 2 bases and V by 8 bases; bases with no gene match: 6.

The chain recombines TRBV28 with TRBJ1-1; D is undetermined. This CDR3 contains 13 residues. From germline, CDR1 is MDHEN and CDR2 SYDVKM. Trimming pared 2 bases from V and 4 bases from J, leaving 8 bases between. Here the CDR3 DNA reads TGTGCCAGCAGTTTACCCATGAGCACTGAAGCTTTCTTT. Translation gives CASSLPMSTEAFF.

The J gene is TRBJ2-4, the V gene TRBV28; D is ambiguous. The V end was cut by 3 bases, the J end by 5 bases, with 11 bases between. CDR3 length: 14 amino acids. Germline CDR1 MDHEN, CDR2 SYDVKM. The DNA for the CDR3 is TGTGCCAGCAGTTTCCTAAACTTACAAAACATTCAGTACTTC. This translates into CASSFLNLQNIQYF.

The table lists this clone with a count of one. This chain's CDR3 is CASSGDRVGSPLHF. For the CDR3, the DNA is TGTGCCAGCAGCGGGGACAGGGTCGGATCACCCCTCCACTTT. V gene TRBV7-9 combines with J gene TRBJ1-6; 9 bases agree with TRBD1. Germline V gene data show CDR1 as SEHNR and CDR2 as FQNEAQ (reference sequence). The CDR3 is 14 residues long. V dropped 5 bases and J dropped 10; count of bases not matched to a gene: 6. The variable domain in full, with the rest retrieved from reference TRBV7-9 and TRBJ1-6, is DTGVSQNPRHKITKRGQNVTFRCDPISEHNRLYWYRQTLGQGPEFLTYFQNEAQLEKSRLLSDRFSAERPKGSFSTLEIQRTEQGDSAMYLCASSGDRVGSPLHFGNGTRLTVT.

The rearrangement uses TRBV24-1 and TRBJ2-7; 10 bases line up with TRBD1. V was clipped by 0 bases and J by 3 bases; unmatched bases: 4. Germline loops: CDR1 KGHDR, CDR2 SFDVKD. The CDR3 consists of 16 residues. This CDR3 reads CATSDLARTGGYEQYF. The CDR3 DNA is TGTGCCACCAGTGATTTGGCACGGACAGGGGGCTACGAGCAGTACTTC.

The CDR3: CASSLFDRGVYGYTF. CDR3 coding DNA: TGTGCCAGCAGTTTATTCGACAGGGGGGTCTATGGCTACACCTTC. The chain couples TRBV28 to TRBJ1-2, with TRBD1 identical over 9 bases. After removal of 1 base from V and 4 bases from J, the junction contained 4 bases not matched to a gene. There are 15 residues in the CDR3. The V gene's germline CDR1 is MDHEN and CDR2 SYDVKM.

The J gene is TRBJ1-4, the V gene TRBV6-5; possible D gene TRBD1, 5 bases. The CDR3 has 12 residues. Germline CDR1 and CDR2: MNHEY and SVGAGI. Trimming stripped 0 bases from V and 11 bases from J, with 7 bases between. CDR3 sequence (DNA): TGTGCCAGCAGTTACTCGGGGGGGAAACTGTTTTTT. It is translated as CASSYSGGKLFF.

V is TRBV5-1 and J is TRBJ1-6; the D gene is possibly TRBD1 (5 bases). Germline V gives CDR1 SGHRS, CDR2 YFSETQ. The CDR3 loop spans 14 amino acids. The ends were cut back, 5 bases at V and 10 bases at J, with 16 bases in the middle. The DNA for the CDR3 is TGCGCCAGCAGAGGAGTAGGGGAGGGGTCACCCCTCCACTTT. This encodes CASRGVGEGSPLHF.

The V and J genes are TRBV11-3 and TRBJ2-7; D might be TRBD2 (6 bases). Germline V gene data show CDR1 as SGHNT and CDR2 as YENEEA. Trimming took off 1 base at V and 6 bases at J, with 13 bases between the two ends. The length of the CDR3 is 14 residues. The CDR3 sequence is CASSLGRDGLEQYF. The CDR3 region has the DNA TGTGCCAGCAGCTTAGGGCGGGACGGTCTCGAGCAGTACTTC.

This clone was seen just once. The V gene is TRBV15, the J gene TRBJ1-6; 12 bases are shared with TRBD1. This CDR3 is built from 17 residues. The germline V gene encodes CDR1 LNHNV and CDR2 YYDKDF (reference sequence). V gave up 3 bases and J gave up 9 bases; unmatched junction bases: 9. The CDR3 coding sequence is TGTGCCACCAGCAGGAAACAGGGACAGGGGGCTAGTTCACCCCTCCACTTT. It translates to CATSRKQGQGASSPLHF.

J is TRBJ2-1 and V is TRBV5-1; D uncertain. This CDR3 is built from 12 residues. In germline, CDR1 is SGHRS, CDR2 YFSETQ. V was pared by 1 base and J by 6 bases, with 5 bases between. The CDR3 protein is CASSLTVNEQFF. Written as DNA, the CDR3 is TGCGCCAGCAGCTTGACAGTCAATGAGCAGTTCTTC. Variable domain in full (rest from reference TRBV5-1 and TRBJ2-1): KAGVTQTPRYLIKTRGQQVTLSCSPISGHRSVSWYQQTPGQGLQFLFEYFSETQRNKGNFPGRFSGRQFSNSRSEMNVSTLELGDSALYLCASSLTVNEQFFGPGTRLTVL.